The entry below gives a single T cell receptor beta chain sequence along with its context. Assay: immunoSEQ multiplex PCR; the TCRdb copy retains only in-frame clones and omits some. The sample lists tens of thousands of clones, 60% to 80% seen once, with 1.2% in the top ten. The sample comes from a study of memory CD4+ T cells and cytomegalovirus serostatus. Across the study: This sample comes from healthy Belgian adults, eight to ten CMV seropositive, approximately 24 seronegative.

The sort gate was single viable CD3+CD4+CD8-CD45RO+ cells for memory CD4+ T cells. The sample consisted of memory CD4+ T cells from blood. The clonotype comes from an adult in good health and CMV-seropositive.

CDR3 protein: CASSLDITNTGELFF. CDR3 DNA: TGTGCCAGCAGCTTGGACATAACGAACACCGGGGAGCTGTTTTTT. The chain has TRBV5-6 and TRBJ2-2; D remains ambiguous. With 0 bases removed from V and 0 bases from J, the gap between germline ends came to 6 bases. This CDR3 contains 15 residues. CDR1 is SGHDT and CDR2 is YYEEEE in the germline V gene.